A selection of T cell receptor beta chains follows, all from one sample in a study of T cell responses to AZD1222 COVID-19 vaccine. Sequencing used immunoSEQ multiplex PCR; TCRdb keeps in-frame clones, though not all of them. The table lists some 100,000 clones, roughly 89% of them singletons. The sequencing used peripheral blood, collected on day 0 of AZD1222 vaccination. These receptors were taken from an adult in good health. CDR3s include the opening cysteine and the closing phenylalanine or tryptophan. Each record gives: CDR3 protein, CDR3 DNA, V gene, clone size, D gene, J gene, CDR3 length. The D gene is left open where the match is weak. Part of the rows lack a size; the others show once, few, many or a class for expanded clones.

CDR3aa: CASSDFGSPLHF
CDR3nt: TGTGCCAGCAGTGACTTTGGTTCACCCCTCCACTTT
v_gene: TRBV6-4
abundance: .
d_gene: .
j_gene: TRBJ1-6
len: 12

CDR3aa: CASSPSGARGIPAIYF
CDR3nt: TGTGCCAGCTCACCCTCAGGAGCTCGGGGGATCCCCGCCATATATTTT
v_gene: TRBV18
abundance: once
d_gene: .
j_gene: TRBJ1-3
len: 16

CDR3aa: CSVEVPGEEQYF
CDR3nt: TGCAGCGTTGAAGTTCCGGGGGAAGAGCAGTACTTC
v_gene: TRBV29-1
abundance: .
d_gene: .
j_gene: TRBJ2-7
len: 12

CDR3aa: CASSIHGTSGGNAWQYF
CDR3nt: TGTGCCAGCAGCATCCACGGGACTAGCGGGGGGAATGCTTGGCAGTACTTC
v_gene: TRBV7-8
abundance: .
d_gene: TRBD2
j_gene: TRBJ2-7
len: 17

CDR3aa: CASSYSQGTSPLHF
CDR3nt: TGTGCCAGCAGTTACTCGCAGGGTACTTCACCCCTCCACTTT
v_gene: TRBV6-5
abundance: .
d_gene: .
j_gene: TRBJ1-6
len: 14

CDR3aa: CASSPITSGFTEAFF
CDR3nt: TGTGCCAGCTCACCAATTACGAGTGGTTTCACTGAAGCTTTCTTT
v_gene: TRBV18
abundance: .
d_gene: .
j_gene: TRBJ1-1
len: 15

CDR3aa: CASSSAGGDYGYTF
CDR3nt: TGCGCCAGCAGCTCCGCAGGGGGCGACTATGGCTACACCTTC
v_gene: TRBV5-1
abundance: .
d_gene: TRBD1
j_gene: TRBJ1-2
len: 14

CDR3aa: CASSLDRNNEQFF
CDR3nt: TGTGCCAGCAGTTTGGACCGCAACAATGAGCAGTTCTTC
v_gene: TRBV2
abundance: .
d_gene: .
j_gene: TRBJ2-1
len: 13

CDR3aa: CASSLWADYGYTF
CDR3nt: TGTGCCAGCAGCTTATGGGCGGACTATGGCTACACCTTC
v_gene: TRBV7-8
abundance: .
d_gene: .
j_gene: TRBJ1-2
len: 13

CDR3aa: CASSERPGLISGNTIYF
CDR3nt: TGTGCCAGCAGTGAACGACCGGGACTGATCTCTGGAAACACCATATATTTT
v_gene: TRBV6-1
abundance: .
d_gene: .
j_gene: TRBJ1-3
len: 17

CDR3aa: CASSGVGYGYTF
CDR3nt: TGTGCCAGCAGTGGGGTAGGCTACGGCTACACCTTC
v_gene: TRBV2
abundance: .
d_gene: .
j_gene: TRBJ1-2
len: 12

CDR3aa: CASSGQTGHTEAFF
CDR3nt: TGTGCCAGCAGTGGTCAGACAGGGCACACTGAAGCTTTCTTT
v_gene: TRBV27
abundance: .
d_gene: TRBD1
j_gene: TRBJ1-1
len: 14

CDR3aa: CASSHQDAYSSGNTIYF
CDR3nt: TGCGCCAGCAGCCACCAGGACGCTTATTCCTCTGGAAACACCATATATTTT
v_gene: TRBV5-1
abundance: .
d_gene: .
j_gene: TRBJ1-3
len: 17

CDR3aa: CASSSTTGNTGELFF
CDR3nt: TGTGCCAGCAGTAGTACGACAGGGAACACCGGGGAGCTGTTTTTT
v_gene: TRBV6-2/TRBV6-3
abundance: once
d_gene: .
j_gene: TRBJ2-2
len: 15

CDR3aa: CASSWTAGGVYEQYF
CDR3nt: TGCGCCAGCAGCTGGACCGCAGGGGGCGTCTACGAGCAGTACTTC
v_gene: TRBV5-1
abundance: .
d_gene: TRBD1
j_gene: TRBJ2-7
len: 15

CDR3aa: CASSSATWGRHSGNTIYF
CDR3nt: TGTGCCAGCAGCTCCGCAACGTGGGGACGCCACTCTGGAAACACCATATATTTT
v_gene: TRBV7-9
abundance: .
d_gene: .
j_gene: TRBJ1-3
len: 18

CDR3aa: CASSLGDSSYEQYF
CDR3nt: TGTGCCAGCAGCTTAGGGGACAGCTCCTACGAGCAGTACTTC
v_gene: TRBV7-3
abundance: .
d_gene: TRBD1
j_gene: TRBJ2-7
len: 14

CDR3aa: CASSEVAGGYTF
CDR3nt: TGTGCCAGCAGTGAAGTGGCGGGAGGCTACACCTTC
v_gene: TRBV6-1
abundance: .
d_gene: .
j_gene: TRBJ1-2
len: 12

CDR3aa: CATESGNTIYF
CDR3nt: TGTGCCACCGAGTCTGGAAACACCATATATTTT
v_gene: TRBV3-1/TRBV3-2
abundance: .
d_gene: .
j_gene: TRBJ1-3
len: 11

CDR3aa: CSVREANTEAFF
CDR3nt: TGCAGCGTTAGAGAGGCGAACACTGAAGCTTTCTTT
v_gene: TRBV29-1
abundance: .
d_gene: .
j_gene: TRBJ1-1
len: 12

CDR3aa: CASSYGRGYNEKLFF
CDR3nt: TGTGCCAGCAGTTATGGCCGAGGCTATAATGAAAAACTGTTTTTT
v_gene: TRBV6-5
abundance: .
d_gene: .
j_gene: TRBJ1-4
len: 15

CDR3aa: CASSYNVGTAAGAFF
CDR3nt: TGTGCCAGCAGTTACAACGTTGGGACCGCCGCCGGAGCTTTCTTT
v_gene: TRBV6-2/TRBV6-3
abundance: .
d_gene: .
j_gene: TRBJ1-1
len: 15

CDR3aa: CASSFDRQGRNSPLHF
CDR3nt: TGTGCCAGCAGCTTCGATCGACAGGGTAGAAATTCACCCCTCCACTTT
v_gene: TRBV7-2
abundance: .
d_gene: TRBD1
j_gene: TRBJ1-6
len: 16

CDR3aa: CASSQGWGNVGLEAFF
CDR3nt: TGCGCCAGCAGCCAAGGGTGGGGGAATGTTGGGTTAGAAGCTTTCTTT
v_gene: TRBV4-3
abundance: .
d_gene: .
j_gene: TRBJ1-1
len: 16

CDR3aa: CASSQGTSGTDTQYF
CDR3nt: TGTGCCAGCAGCCAAGGCACTAGCGGGACAGATACGCAGTATTTT
v_gene: TRBV3-1/TRBV3-2
abundance: .
d_gene: TRBD2
j_gene: TRBJ2-3
len: 15

CDR3aa: CASSLNRGDNEQFF
CDR3nt: TGTGCCAGCAGCTTAAACAGGGGCGACAATGAGCAGTTCTTC
v_gene: TRBV7-2
abundance: .
d_gene: TRBD1
j_gene: TRBJ2-1
len: 14

CDR3aa: CASSLGGGGQPQHF
CDR3nt: TGTGCCAGCAGCTTAGGTGGGGGGGGTCAGCCCCAGCATTTT
v_gene: TRBV11-2
abundance: .
d_gene: .
j_gene: TRBJ1-5
len: 14

CDR3aa: CASSESGVGANVLTF
CDR3nt: TGTGCCAGCAGTGAATCCGGGGTCGGGGCCAACGTCCTGACTTTC
v_gene: TRBV2
abundance: .
d_gene: .
j_gene: TRBJ2-6
len: 15

CDR3aa: CASSPIIAGGSREQFF
CDR3nt: TGTGCCAGCTCACCGATAATAGCGGGGGGCTCTAGGGAGCAGTTCTTC
v_gene: TRBV18
abundance: once
d_gene: TRBD2
j_gene: TRBJ2-1
len: 16

CDR3aa: CASSFGTGQDNSPLHF
CDR3nt: TGTGCCAGCAGCTTCGGCACAGGACAGGATAATTCACCCCTCCACTTT
v_gene: TRBV5-6
abundance: .
d_gene: TRBD1
j_gene: TRBJ1-6
len: 16

CDR3aa: CATSDSRDIKGAEAFF
CDR3nt: TGTGCCACCAGTGATTCCCGGGACATTAAGGGGGCTGAAGCTTTCTTT
v_gene: TRBV24-1
abundance: .
d_gene: .
j_gene: TRBJ1-1
len: 16

CDR3aa: CASSRRMGAYEQYF
CDR3nt: TGTGCCAGCAGCCGCCGGATGGGGGCCTACGAGCAGTACTTC
v_gene: TRBV28
abundance: .
d_gene: .
j_gene: TRBJ2-7
len: 14

CDR3aa: CASSFSRARGEKLFF
CDR3nt: TGTGCCAGCAGCTTTTCGCGGGCCCGGGGAGAAAAACTGTTTTTT
v_gene: TRBV7-2
abundance: .
d_gene: .
j_gene: TRBJ1-4
len: 15

CDR3aa: CATRRDSPYEQYF
CDR3nt: TGTGCCACCCGCAGGGACAGCCCTTACGAGCAGTACTTC
v_gene: TRBV2
abundance: .
d_gene: TRBD1
j_gene: TRBJ2-7
len: 13

CDR3aa: CASSSPRERNTIYF
CDR3nt: TGTGCCAGCAGCTCTCCGAGGGAGAGAAACACCATATATTTT
v_gene: TRBV7-8
abundance: .
d_gene: .
j_gene: TRBJ1-3
len: 14

CDR3aa: CASSPGQGAIFGYTF
CDR3nt: TGTGCCAGCAGTCCGGGACAGGGAGCGATTTTTGGCTACACCTTC
v_gene: TRBV7-8
abundance: .
d_gene: TRBD1
j_gene: TRBJ1-2
len: 15

CDR3aa: CASSQSINRDWAGELFF
CDR3nt: TGTGCCAGCAGCCAATCTATCAACAGGGATTGGGCCGGGGAGCTGTTTTTT
v_gene: TRBV4-2
abundance: .
d_gene: .
j_gene: TRBJ2-2
len: 17

CDR3aa: CASSITSATEAFF
CDR3nt: TGTGCCAGTAGTATTACATCTGCCACTGAAGCTTTCTTT
v_gene: TRBV19
abundance: .
d_gene: .
j_gene: TRBJ1-1
len: 13

CDR3aa: CASSPTGRNTEAFF
CDR3nt: TGTGCCAGTAGTCCGACAGGACGGAACACTGAAGCTTTCTTT
v_gene: TRBV19
abundance: .
d_gene: .
j_gene: TRBJ1-1
len: 14

CDR3aa: CASSGPLAAAGDTQYF
CDR3nt: TGTGCCAGCTCAGGCCCTCTAGCGGCCGCAGGAGATACGCAGTATTTT
v_gene: TRBV18
abundance: .
d_gene: TRBD2
j_gene: TRBJ2-3
len: 16

CDR3aa: CASSYLDRGQETQYF
CDR3nt: TGTGCCAGCAGTTACCTCGACAGGGGGCAAGAGACCCAGTACTTC
v_gene: TRBV6-5
abundance: .
d_gene: TRBD1
j_gene: TRBJ2-5
len: 15

CDR3aa: CASSPQEGSGNTIYF
CDR3nt: TGTGCCAGCTCACCACAGGAGGGGTCTGGAAACACCATATATTTT
v_gene: TRBV18
abundance: .
d_gene: .
j_gene: TRBJ1-3
len: 15

CDR3aa: CASSIRDSKETQYF
CDR3nt: TGTGCCAGCAGCATCCGGGACAGCAAAGAGACCCAGTACTTC
v_gene: TRBV11-1
abundance: .
d_gene: TRBD1
j_gene: TRBJ2-5
len: 14

CDR3aa: CASRQTTSPNTGELFF
CDR3nt: TGTGCCAGCAGGCAAACGACTAGCCCTAACACCGGGGAGCTGTTTTTT
v_gene: TRBV7-9
abundance: .
d_gene: TRBD2
j_gene: TRBJ2-2
len: 16

CDR3aa: CAWSRLGGGYNEQFF
CDR3nt: TGTGCCTGGAGTCGCCTGGGAGGCGGCTACAATGAGCAGTTCTTC
v_gene: TRBV30
abundance: .
d_gene: .
j_gene: TRBJ2-1
len: 15

CDR3aa: CASSLEAGLNSPLHF
CDR3nt: TGTGCCAGCAGCTTAGAGGCAGGGTTGAATTCACCCCTCCACTTT
v_gene: TRBV7-2
abundance: .
d_gene: .
j_gene: TRBJ1-6
len: 15

CDR3aa: CSVMTGGNSPLHF
CDR3nt: TGCAGCGTTATGACAGGGGGCAATTCACCCCTCCACTTT
v_gene: TRBV29-1
abundance: .
d_gene: TRBD1
j_gene: TRBJ1-6
len: 13

CDR3aa: CASNKARDQPQHF
CDR3nt: TGTGCCAGTAATAAGGCCAGGGATCAGCCCCAGCATTTT
v_gene: TRBV19
abundance: .
d_gene: .
j_gene: TRBJ1-5
len: 13

CDR3aa: CASSEKAGSGNTIYF
CDR3nt: TGTGCCAGCAGTGAGAAGGCAGGGTCTGGAAACACCATATATTTT
v_gene: TRBV6-1
abundance: .
d_gene: .
j_gene: TRBJ1-3
len: 15

CDR3aa: CATRMSYATLAGGPSTDTQYF
CDR3nt: TGTGCCACCCGTATGTCGTACGCTACACTAGCGGGGGGGCCTAGCACAGATACGCAGTATTTT
v_gene: TRBV19
abundance: .
d_gene: TRBD2
j_gene: TRBJ2-3
len: 21

CDR3aa: CASSTAGENTEAFF
CDR3nt: TGTGCCAGCTCCACGGCAGGGGAGAACACTGAAGCTTTCTTT
v_gene: TRBV18
abundance: .
d_gene: .
j_gene: TRBJ1-1
len: 14

CDR3aa: CASSQENRGQDTQYF
CDR3nt: TGCGCCAGCAGCCAAGAAAACAGGGGGCAAGATACGCAGTATTTT
v_gene: TRBV4-3
abundance: .
d_gene: TRBD1
j_gene: TRBJ2-3
len: 15

CDR3aa: CASSSTRFSGTGRSGYTF
CDR3nt: TGTGCCAGTAGTAGTACCCGCTTCTCCGGGACAGGGCGCTCTGGCTACACCTTC
v_gene: TRBV19
abundance: .
d_gene: TRBD1
j_gene: TRBJ1-2
len: 18

CDR3aa: CASTQPGTAPTGELFF
CDR3nt: TGCGCCAGCACCCAACCCGGGACAGCACCCACCGGGGAGCTGTTTTTT
v_gene: TRBV5-1
abundance: .
d_gene: TRBD1
j_gene: TRBJ2-2
len: 16